The 31 T cell receptor beta chains presented below share a single source sample, sequenced in a study of CD8+ T cells in alopecia areata. RNA extraction and reverse transcription yielded cDNA as sequencing template. Clones were read by immunoSEQ multiplex PCR, and TCRdb kept only the in-frame ones, dropping some. Here the sample spans about 180,000 clones, around 51% being singletons. As for treatment: oral pan-JAK inhibitor, 5-10 mg twice daily. The starting material was CD8+ T cells sorted from blood, obtained at roughly week 53, from a patient treated with tofacitinib. These receptors were obtained from a human donor with alopecia areata.

This CDR3 is CASGLALTGAYNEQFF. The DNA of the CDR3 is TGTGCTAGTGGACTAGCCCTGACAGGGGCGTACAATGAGCAGTTCTTC. The chain links TRBV12-5 to TRBJ2-1; 8 bases match TRBD1. V lost 6 bases, J lost 4 bases, and 11 bases stayed unmatched. The V gene's germline CDR1 is LGHNT and CDR2 FRNRAP. This CDR3 has 16 residues.

This rearrangement joins TRBV7-4 to TRBJ2-1; D not resolved. V lost 1 base and J 6 bases, leaving 7 bases between the germline ends. The CDR3 extends over 13 amino acids. Germline CDR1 is SGHVT and CDR2 is SQSDAQ. The CDR3 spells CASSLGDSNEQFF. CDR3 bases: TGTGCCAGCAGCTTAGGGGATTCCAATGAGCAGTTCTTC.

The rearrangement links TRBV5-1 to TRBJ2-3; D uncertain. The CDR3 length is 14 residues. Germline V gene data show CDR1 as SGHRS and CDR2 as YFSETQ. V lost 1 base to trimming and J lost 0 bases, with 6 bases between them. The CDR3 loop is CASSLFGSTDTQYF. The CDR3 DNA follows: TGCGCCAGCAGCTTGTTTGGCAGCACAGATACGCAGTATTTT.

V and J are TRBV5-6 and TRBJ1-1; TRBD1 is a possible D gene (5 bases). The CDR3 contains 15 residues. Looked up from germline, CDR1 is SGHDT and CDR2 is YYEEEE. The V gene lost 0 bases and the J gene lost 4 bases, with 13 bases spanning the gap. The CDR3 protein is CASSLVWQGGTEAFF. The CDR3 nucleotides are TGTGCCAGCAGCTTGGTGTGGCAGGGAGGCACTGAAGCTTTCTTT.

The chain employs TRBV10-3 and TRBJ1-5; D call uncertain. This CDR3 has 16 amino acids. Germline values: CDR1 ENHRY, CDR2 SYGVKD. With 2 bases removed from V and 0 bases from J, the gap between germline ends came to 11 bases. CDR3 region: CAISEDGSISNQPQHF. CDR3 nucleotide sequence: TGTGCCATCAGTGAGGACGGGTCGATTAGCAATCAGCCCCAGCATTTT.

This rearrangement joins TRBV29-1 to TRBJ1-1, with D possibly matching TRBD1 (6 bases). The CDR3 extends over 11 amino acids. Germline CDR1 reads SQVTM; CDR2 reads ANQGSEA. Trimming shortened V by 7 bases and J by 5 bases, and 11 bases separated the two germline ends. The CDR3 nucleotides read TGCAGCGACATTCAGGGGACTGAAGCTTTCTTT. Encoded protein: CSDIQGTEAFF.

In the case of this clone: The same CDR3 arises from other DNA sequences in this sample as well. This chain uses TRBV27 with TRBJ2-2; D gene uncertain. Germline V gives CDR1 MNHEY, CDR2 SMNVEV (reference sequence). V was trimmed by 0 bases and J by 2 bases, leaving 1 base between them. The CDR3 totals 13 residues. In DNA form, the CDR3 reads TGTGCCAGCAGTTTATCAAACACCGGGGAGCTGTTTTTT. It codes for CASSLSNTGELFF.

This clone was observed a few times. The V and J genes are TRBV29-1 and TRBJ1-1, with D possibly TRBD1 on 6 matching bases. Looked up from germline, CDR1 is SQVTM and CDR2 is ANQGSEA. This CDR3 has 12 residues. Trimming left V 7 bases short and J 8 bases short, with 17 bases between. The DNA of the CDR3 is TGCAGCGCCTTGGGGGGGGCGGAAGAAGCTTTCTTT. It encodes CSALGGAEEAFF.

CDR3 sequence (DNA): TGTGCCAGCAGCGTAGGCGACGGAAACTATGGCTACACCTTC. Its protein product is CASSVGDGNYGYTF. The V and J genes are TRBV9 and TRBJ1-2; no firm D call. V was shortened by 0 bases and J by 2 bases, with 8 bases between the two germline ends. This CDR3 spans 14 amino acids. Germline-derived CDR1 and CDR2 are SGDLS and YYNGEE.

This clone turned up a few times. The V gene is TRBV29-1, the J gene TRBJ2-2; 8 bases line up with TRBD1. From germline, CDR1 is SQVTM and CDR2 ANQGSEA. There are 14 residues in the CDR3. V was pared by 4 bases and J by 7 bases, with 8 bases of the junction left unmatched. The DNA of the CDR3 is TGCAGCGTTGTGACGGACAGGGTACACGGGGAGCTGTTTTTT. This sequence encodes CSVVTDRVHGELFF.

The gene calls are TRBV2 and TRBJ1-5, with 9 bases matching TRBD1. From germline, CDR1 is SNHLY and CDR2 FYNNEI. V lost 8 bases and J lost 4; bases outside the gene matches: 6. CDR3 length: 14 residues. The CDR3 sequence: CASRTGAENQPQHF. The DNA of the CDR3 is TGTGCCAGCCGGACAGGGGCCGAGAATCAGCCCCAGCATTTT.

The chain combines TRBV9 with TRBJ2-1; TRBD2 matches 9 bases. Germline V gene lookup returns CDR1 SGDLS and CDR2 YYNGEE. The CDR3 length is 15 residues. The V segment lost 4 bases and the J segment 6 bases; nucleotides outside the gene matches: 8. In nucleotides, the CDR3 is TGTGCCAGCAGCCCCAGCCGGCGGGGGGGCAATGAGCAGTTCTTC. It specifies CASSPSRRGGNEQFF.

The rearrangement joins TRBV10-3 to TRBJ1-1, with D possibly TRBD1 on 5 matching bases. Trimming stripped 6 bases from V and 4 bases from J, with 12 bases between. Germline assignment: CDR1 ENHRY and CDR2 SYGVKD. The CDR3 runs to 13 residues. In DNA, the CDR3 is TGTGCCATCAGGGAGGGGACGGGCACTGAAGCTTTCTTT. Translation gives CAIREGTGTEAFF.

This clone was counted only a few times. This chain joins TRBV28 and TRBJ2-7; D is uncertain. V shed 3 bases and J shed 3 bases, with 9 bases lying between them. Germline CDR1 is MDHEN and CDR2 is SYDVKM. CDR3 length: 13 amino acids. CDR3 loop: CASSFGLGYEQYF. CDR3 in DNA: TGTGCCAGCAGTTTCGGGCTAGGCTACGAGCAGTACTTC.

This clone occurred a few times. For the CDR3, the DNA is TGCAGCGTCTATCGGGTGGGCACTGAAGCTTTCTTT. This translates into CSVYRVGTEAFF. The genes are TRBV29-1 and TRBJ1-1; D is undetermined. V lost 6 bases and J 4 bases, leaving 12 bases between the germline ends. The germline V gene has CDR1 SQVTM and CDR2 ANQGSEA. The length of the CDR3 is 12 residues.

This clone was seen only a few times. The chain employs TRBV4-1 and TRBJ1-1; D is perhaps TRBD1 (6 bases). The CDR3 extends over 16 amino acids. Trimming left V 3 bases short and J 1 base short, with 15 bases between. Germline CDR1 reads MGHRA; CDR2 reads YSYEKL. The CDR3 DNA reads TGCGCCAGCAGCCACAAACTCACAGGGCCGAACACTGAAGCTTTCTTT. This sequence encodes CASSHKLTGPNTEAFF.

There are a few counts of this clone. The J gene is TRBJ1-1, the V gene TRBV5-1; D may be TRBD1 (6 bases). Looked up from germline, CDR1 is SGHRS and CDR2 is YFSETQ. The CDR3 extends over 15 amino acids. V was clipped by 0 bases and J by 0 bases, with 9 bases between them. In DNA form, the CDR3 reads TGCGCCAGCAGCTTGGGCCAGGGGATGAACACTGAAGCTTTCTTT. This translates into CASSLGQGMNTEAFF.

This clone was counted a few times. The rearrangement links TRBV11-2 to TRBJ1-4, with a weak D call TRBD1 (6 bases). The CDR3 is made up of 17 amino acids. The V gene's germline CDR1 is SGHAT and CDR2 FQNNGV. V was trimmed by 4 bases and J by 0 bases, leaving 15 bases between them. DNA of the CDR3: TGTGCCAGCAGCTCTGGACAGCGAATCGCAACTAATGAAAAACTGTTTTTT. Residues: CASSSGQRIATNEKLFF.

This clone was counted only a few times. The chain links TRBV10-3 to TRBJ2-2; the D is unclear. With 0 bases removed from V and 6 bases from J, the gap between germline ends came to 5 bases. CDR1 ENHRY and CDR2 SYGVKD come from the germline V gene. This CDR3 comprises 13 residues. The CDR3 spells CAISESKSGELFF. The CDR3 DNA is TGTGCCATCAGTGAGTCAAAGTCCGGGGAGCTGTTTTTT.

The V call is TRBV5-1, the J call TRBJ1-4; D ambiguous. This CDR3 is built from 15 residues. Germline V CDR1 and CDR2: SGHRS, YFSETQ. Trimming removed 4 bases at V and 4 bases at J, with 14 bases between. The CDR3 coding sequence is TGCGCCAGCAGCCAAGCGGTTGGCGTTAATGAAAAACTGTTTTTT. Translating it yields CASSQAVGVNEKLFF.

This chain connects TRBV30 to TRBJ1-1; D is uncertain. With 0 bases removed from V and 1 base from J, the gap between germline ends came to 9 bases. Germline CDR1 is GTSNPN and CDR2 is SVGIG (reference sequence). The length of the CDR3 is 14 residues. CDR3 region: CAWSVGSGNTEAFF. CDR3 DNA sequence: TGTGCCTGGAGTGTGGGCAGTGGGAACACTGAAGCTTTCTTT. The full variable domain, its missing parts supplied by reference TRBV30 and TRBJ1-1, is SQTIHQWPATLVQPVGSPLSLECTVEGTSNPNLYWYRQAAGRGLQLLFYSVGIGQISSEVPQNLSASRPQDRQFILSSKKLLLSDSGFYLCAWSVGSGNTEAFFGQGTRLTVV.

V usage is TRBV7-9 and J usage is TRBJ2-7; no firm D call. Trimming left V 3 bases short and J 6 bases short, with 9 bases between. The CDR3 covers 12 residues. Germline loops: CDR1 SEHNR, CDR2 FQNEAQ (reference sequence). CDR3 sequence reads: CASSLNNPEQYF. In nucleotides, the CDR3 is TGTGCCAGCAGCTTGAATAACCCCGAGCAGTACTTC.

The genes are TRBV5-1 and TRBJ2-4; no clear D gene. The CDR3 runs 14 residues. V lost 4 bases to trimming and J lost 2 bases, with 10 bases between them. Germline V gene lookup returns CDR1 SGHRS and CDR2 YFSETQ. CDR3 DNA: TGCGCCAGCAGCCAGGACGGACCCAAAAACATTCAGTACTTC. This sequence encodes CASSQDGPKNIQYF.

There are a few counts of this clone. The rearrangement joins TRBV7-9 to TRBJ2-7; possibly TRBD1 or TRBD2 for D (6 bases each). CDR3 length: 16 amino acids. The V and J ends lost 5 bases and 5 bases respectively, with 22 bases between them. Germline assignment: CDR1 SEHNR and CDR2 FQNEAQ (reference sequence). The CDR3 DNA reads TGTGCCAGCAGCCCGGGGGCCGGGTCCCCGCTGGACGAGCAGTACTTC. The encoded protein is CASSPGAGSPLDEQYF. Full variable domain (missing parts from reference TRBV7-9 and TRBJ2-7): DTGVSQNPRHKITKRGQNVTFRCDPISEHNRLYWYRQTLGQGPEFLTYFQNEAQLEKSRLLSDRFSAERPKGSFSTLEIQRTEQGDSAMYLCASSPGAGSPLDEQYFGPGTRLTVT.

The CDR3, as DNA: TGTGCCAGCTCACCTGTCAAAGGGACCACATACTACGAGCAGTACTTC. Translated, it gives CASSPVKGTTYYEQYF. The V call is TRBV18, the J call TRBJ2-7, with D possibly called TRBD1 or TRBD2 (5 bases each). V lost 3 bases and J lost 3, with 18 bases in between. CDR1 is KGHSH, CDR2 LQKENI, per germline. There are 16 residues in the CDR3.

CDR3 DNA: TGTGCCAGCAGTCACGCGGGGCTTAATGAAAAACTGTTTTTT. Translation: CASSHAGLNEKLFF. The J gene is TRBJ1-4, the V gene TRBV7-8; the D gene is possibly TRBD1 (5 bases). Germline CDR1 is SGHVS and CDR2 is FQNEAQ. The germline V and J ends were trimmed by 6 bases and 4 bases, with 12 bases remaining between them. The CDR3 is 14 residues long. Supplemented by reference TRBV7-8 and TRBJ1-4, the full variable domain reads GAGVSQSPRYKVAKRGQDVALRCDPISGHVSLFWYQQALGQGPEFLTYFQNEAQLDKSGLPSDRFFAERPEGSVSTLKIQRTQQEDSAVYLCASSHAGLNEKLFFGSGTQLSVL.

On this clone itself: The junction differs from germline at one of its ends, possibly a read error. The V gene is TRBV29-1, the J gene TRBJ1-1, with a weak D call TRBD1 (6 bases). The germline V gene encodes CDR1 SQVTM and CDR2 ANQGSEA. The CDR3 runs 8 residues. The CDR3 DNA is TGCGGCGTTGAGGGGGGACTCTTT. Its protein product is CGVEGGLF.

The CDR3 reads CSVIVTEAFF. The CDR3 nucleotides are TGCAGCGTCATTGTGACAGAAGCTTTCTTT. V and J are TRBV29-1 and TRBJ1-1; no reliable D call. Looked up from germline, CDR1 is SQVTM and CDR2 is ANQGSEA. V lost 6 bases and J 8 bases, leaving 10 bases between the germline ends. The CDR3 consists of 10 residues.

The chain employs TRBV5-4 and TRBJ1-4; 9 nucleotides align to TRBD1. This CDR3 contains 14 residues. CDR1 is SGHNT and CDR2 is YYREEE in the germline V gene (reference sequence). J was trimmed by 7 bases and V by 4 bases; bases with no gene match: 5. This CDR3 reads CASSPGQGTEKLFF. CDR3 in DNA: TGTGCCAGCAGCCCTGGACAGGGGACTGAAAAACTGTTTTTT. Based on the CDR3 plus reference TRBV5-4 and TRBJ1-4, the full variable domain is ETGVTQSPTHLIKTRGQQVTLRCSSQSGHNTVSWYQQALGQGPQFIFQYYREEENGRGNFPPRFSGLQFPNYSSELNVNALELDDSALYLCASSPGQGTEKLFFGSGTQLSVL.

This clone appeared a single time. The V gene is TRBV9, the J gene TRBJ1-2, with a tentative D call TRBD1 (6 bases). Trimming pared 0 bases from V and 4 bases from J, leaving 13 bases between. Germline lookup yields CDR1 SGDLS and CDR2 YYNGEE. There are 15 residues in the CDR3. CDR3 DNA: TGTGCCAGCAGCGTAGACAGGGATGGGGTCTATGGCTACACCTTC. Its protein is CASSVDRDGVYGYTF. Filled out from reference TRBV9 and TRBJ1-2, the complete variable domain reads DSGVTQTPKHLITATGQRVTLRCSPRSGDLSVYWYQQSLDQGLQFLIQYYNGEERAKGNILERFSAQQFPDLHSELNLSSLELGDSALYFCASSVDRDGVYGYTFGSGTRLTVV.

There are a few counts of this clone. The chain joins TRBV28 to TRBJ2-6, with unresolved D. V was shortened by 5 bases and J by 1 base, with 9 bases between the two germline ends. Looked up from germline, CDR1 is MDHEN and CDR2 is SYDVKM. The CDR3 runs to 15 residues. CDR3 DNA: TGTGCCAGCAGTCTTACAGTATCTGGGGCCAACGTCCTGACTTTC. This gives the protein CASSLTVSGANVLTF.